The rows below give T cell receptor beta chains drawn from one sample of a study of T cells after posttransplantation cyclophosphamide. Profiling relied on immunoSEQ multiplex PCR, and the TCRdb table lists in-frame clones only, not all of them. The sample consists of about 24,000 clones, 86% of them appearing once. Sequencing was performed on PBMCs. These receptors all stem from a woman aged 60 to 75 with a blood cancer, CMV-positive, and with a related stem cell donor. Both conserved end residues are part of each CDR3. Each record gives: clone size, D gene, V gene, J gene, CDR3 DNA, CDR3 protein. The D gene is left open where the match is weak. Expanded clones are given a class, and other clones once, few, many or no size at all.

once	NA	TRBV11-2	TRBJ2-7	TGTGCCAGCAGCTCCCTATCAGGACTCTACGAGCAGTACTTC	CASSSLSGLYEQYF
large	NA	TRBV19	TRBJ1-5	TGTGCCAGTAGTCAGGGTCAACATAGCAATCAGCCCCAGCATTTT	CASSQGQHSNQPQHF
NA	TRBD1	TRBV5-1	TRBJ1-1	TGCGCCAGCAGCGGGACAGGGGGCTCGGGGAACACTGAAGCTTTCTTT	CASSGTGGSGNTEAFF
NA	TRBD1	TRBV30	TRBJ1-3	TGTGCCTGGCGACGGGACAGGGTCTATGGAAACACCATATATTTT	CAWRRDRVYGNTIYF
NA	TRBD2	TRBV12-5	TRBJ2-1	TGTGCTAGTGGTACACCCGGGGGGGCCTCTAGCGGGAGCTACAATGAGCAGTTCTTC	CASGTPGGASSGSYNEQFF
NA	TRBD2	TRBV5-1	TRBJ2-7	TGCGCCAGCAGTTCTAGCGGGAGGGCCCCCCACGAGCAGTACTTC	CASSSSGRAPHEQYF
few	NA	TRBV10-3	TRBJ1-1	TGTGCCATCAGTGAGGTTAAGAACACTGAAGCTTTCTTT	CAISEVKNTEAFF
NA	TRBD1	TRBV6-6	TRBJ2-6	TGTGCCAGCAGGACAGGGACTGGGGCCAACGTCCTGACTTTC	CASRTGTGANVLTF
NA	NA	TRBV5-5	TRBJ1-2	TGTGCCAGCAGCTCGAGGGGGACGAGCTACACCTTC	CASSSRGTSYTF
NA	NA	TRBV5-1	TRBJ2-3	TGCGCCAGCAGCCACAGGGCTAGGACAGATACGCAGTATTTT	CASSHRARTDTQYF
NA	TRBD2	TRBV5-1	TRBJ2-3	TGCGCCAGCAGCTTGGCCTATTTCGGGGGAGGGGAAGATACGCAGTATTTT	CASSLAYFGGGEDTQYF
NA	TRBD1	TRBV5-1	TRBJ2-7	TGCGCCAGCAGCTCGACAGGGGCCTACTACGAGCAGTACTTC	CASSSTGAYYEQYF
NA	TRBD2	TRBV7-2	TRBJ2-3	TGTGCCAGCAGCACCGCGGGGGGAGGGCACATGACGCAGTATTTT	CASSTAGGGHMTQYF
once	NA	TRBV18	TRBJ1-1	TGTGCCAGCTCTTTTATAACCGGGACAAAGAACACTGAAGCTTTCTTT	CASSFITGTKNTEAFF
NA	NA	TRBV7-2	TRBJ1-5	TGTGCCAGCAGCATACAGGGACCCTCTAGCAATCAGCCCCAGCATTTT	CASSIQGPSSNQPQHF
NA	TRBD2	TRBV2	TRBJ2-5	TGTGCCAGCAGTGAAATTAGGACTAGCGGATTAGAGACCCAGTACTTC	CASSEIRTSGLETQYF
NA	TRBD2	TRBV7-6	TRBJ2-2	TGTGCCAGCAGCTCCACTAGCGGTTACACCGGGGAGCTGTTTTTT	CASSSTSGYTGELFF
NA	NA	TRBV4-1	TRBJ1-5	TGCGCCAGCAGCCAAGAACCGGCAGGACAAAATCAGCCCCAGCATTTT	CASSQEPAGQNQPQHF
NA	NA	TRBV7-8	TRBJ1-5	TGTGCCAGCAGCTTAGTTTTACGGGATCAGCCCCAGCATTTT	CASSLVLRDQPQHF
NA	TRBD1	TRBV27	TRBJ2-4	TGTGCCAGCCGACAGGGTCAACTAGCCAAAAACATTCAGTACTTC	CASRQGQLAKNIQYF
NA	NA	TRBV18	TRBJ2-6	TGTGCCAGCTCACCACCGGACGGGAGCTCTGGGGCCAACGTCCTGACTTTC	CASSPPDGSSGANVLTF
NA	NA	TRBV6-5	TRBJ1-2	TGTGCCAGCAGTTCCTTGAGTGTAGGGACACTTTATGGCTACACCTTC	CASSSLSVGTLYGYTF
NA	TRBD1	TRBV5-8	TRBJ1-1	TGTGCCAGCAGCCCAGGACAGGGGGTTTCATCGAGGACTGAAGCTTTCTTT	CASSPGQGVSSRTEAFF
NA	TRBD1	TRBV11-2	TRBJ1-2	TGTGCCAGCAGCAGGACAGGGAATGGCTACACCTTC	CASSRTGNGYTF
once	TRBD2	TRBV30	TRBJ2-2	TGTGCCTGGGGGGGACTAGCGGGAGGGCCAAGCACCGGGGAGCTGTTTTTT	CAWGGLAGGPSTGELFF
NA	TRBD1	TRBV2	TRBJ2-2	TGTGCCAGCTCCAGGGGGCAAGCCGGGGAGCTGTTTTTT	CASSRGQAGELFF
once	TRBD2	TRBV7-8	TRBJ2-7	TGTGCCAGCAGCTTAGCCCCGGGACTAGCGCTATACGAGCAGTACTTC	CASSLAPGLALYEQYF
NA	NA	TRBV27	TRBJ2-3	TGTGCCAGCAGTTTCCTGGATACGCAGTATTTT	CASSFLDTQYF
NA	NA	TRBV7-4	TRBJ2-7	TGTGCCAGCAGCGGCGGGACGCAGCTTTCCTACGAGCAGTACTTC	CASSGGTQLSYEQYF
NA	TRBD2	TRBV4-2	TRBJ2-2	TGTGCCAGCAGAGCGGGGGGTGGTACCGGGGAGCTGTTTTTT	CASRAGGGTGELFF
NA	NA	TRBV29-1	TRBJ2-7	TGCAGCGTTCGTACCGCTACCTGGGGGGAGCAGCACTTC	CSVRTATWGEQHF
NA	TRBD2	TRBV15	TRBJ2-2	TGTGCCACCAGCAGAGGGTCTCTAGCGGGAGGCCTGAACACCGGGGAGCTGTTTTTT	CATSRGSLAGGLNTGELFF
NA	NA	TRBV10-1	TRBJ2-2	TGCGCCAGCAGTGACCCCGGGAAAACCGGGGAGCTGTTTTTT	CASSDPGKTGELFF
once	NA	TRBV5-1	TRBJ2-1	TGCGCCAGCAGCTTGGCCATCGTCGGAGGGTGGGCGGACAATGAGCAGTTCTTC	CASSLAIVGGWADNEQFF
NA	TRBD1	TRBV5-1	TRBJ1-1	TGCGCCAGCAGCTCGGGACAGGCCAAAGGGACTGAAGCTTTCTTT	CASSSGQAKGTEAFF
NA	TRBD1	TRBV6-1	TRBJ1-2	TGTGCCAGCAGGGAGGACAGGGCCTGGGGAGGCTACACCTTC	CASREDRAWGGYTF
NA	NA	TRBV30	TRBJ2-7	TGTGCCTGGCGCTGGACGGGGAACTCCTACGAGCAGTACTTC	CAWRWTGNSYEQYF
NA	NA	TRBV7-2	TRBJ1-1	TGTGCCAGCAGCTTAGTTTTCGGGGGTGAAGCTTTCTTT	CASSLVFGGEAFF
NA	TRBD1	TRBV12-5	TRBJ2-5	TGTGCTAGTGGTTTGGGACAGGGTGGAGAGACCCAGTACTTC	CASGLGQGGETQYF
NA	TRBD1	TRBV4-1	TRBJ2-7	TGCGCCAGCAGCCGAGACGGGACAGGCACCTACGAGCAGTACTTC	CASSRDGTGTYEQYF
few	NA	TRBV11-2	TRBJ2-3	TGTGCCAGCAACCGACTCGGGGTGCAGTATTTT	CASNRLGVQYF
NA	TRBD2	TRBV5-4	TRBJ2-5	TGTGCCAGCAGCCGCGGACTAGCGGGGGGAAACGGGGAGACCCAGTACTTC	CASSRGLAGGNGETQYF
NA	TRBD2	TRBV30	TRBJ2-2	TGTGCCTGGAGTAGTCGCGGGAGCAGCACCGGGGAGCTGTTTTTT	CAWSSRGSSTGELFF
once	NA	TRBV21-1	TRBJ1-2	TGTGCCAGCAGCCCCCCAACGGCAGCGCACCTCTCTAACTATGGCTACACCTTC	CASSPPTAAHLSNYGYTF
NA	NA	TRBV29-1	TRBJ2-4	TGCAGCGTTGACTGGGCTAACATTCAGTACTTC	CSVDWANIQYF
NA	TRBD2	TRBV28	TRBJ2-4	TGTGCCAGCAGTTTACCGGGACTAGCTCGCATGGGTGGCAAAAACATTCAGTACTTC	CASSLPGLARMGGKNIQYF